This T cell receptor (beta chain) emerged from a study of cytomegalovirus exposure and HLA in healthy donors. Vbeta (60) and Jbeta (13) primers were used in the PCR. TCRdb's table, derived via immunoSEQ multiplex PCR, lists solely in-frame clones and lacks some. The sample lists under 140,000 clones, 80% occurring once. This clone has a single count. Looked up from germline, CDR1 is SGHTA and CDR2 is FQGTGA. The CDR3 covers 15 residues. The V gene end was trimmed by 2 bases and the J gene end by 6 bases; junction bases not matched to a gene: 6. Sequencing input: PBMCs. This TCR came from a woman aged 60-70 years in good health and CMV-seropositive. The chain combines TRBV7-3 with TRBJ2-2; 7 bases fit TRBD1. In DNA, the CDR3 is TGTGCCAGCAGCTTAGGGGGACAGAATCCCGGGGAGCTGTTTTTT. It yields the protein CASSLGGQNPGELFF.